The present entry profiles one T cell receptor beta chain with its context. The sample belongs to a study of cytomegalovirus exposure and HLA in healthy donors. CDR3 length: 12 residues. V dropped 5 bases and J dropped 5; count of bases not matched to a gene: 2. The germline V gene encodes CDR1 MNHNS and CDR2 SASEGT. PCR used 60 Vbeta primers and 13 Jbeta primers. Produced via immunoSEQ multiplex PCR; TCRdb's table is partial and in-frame only. Seen here are 81,000 or so clones, just over 75% observed once, and the top ten hold approximately 3.2%. The V and J genes are TRBV6-1 and TRBJ1-2; 7 nucleotides match TRBD1. The source material was PBMCs. The TCR comes from a man aged 50-60 years in good health and CMV-seropositive. The CDR3 region has the DNA TGTGCCAGCAGTCCAGGGGGTTATGGCTACACCTTC. This codes for CASSPGGYGYTF.